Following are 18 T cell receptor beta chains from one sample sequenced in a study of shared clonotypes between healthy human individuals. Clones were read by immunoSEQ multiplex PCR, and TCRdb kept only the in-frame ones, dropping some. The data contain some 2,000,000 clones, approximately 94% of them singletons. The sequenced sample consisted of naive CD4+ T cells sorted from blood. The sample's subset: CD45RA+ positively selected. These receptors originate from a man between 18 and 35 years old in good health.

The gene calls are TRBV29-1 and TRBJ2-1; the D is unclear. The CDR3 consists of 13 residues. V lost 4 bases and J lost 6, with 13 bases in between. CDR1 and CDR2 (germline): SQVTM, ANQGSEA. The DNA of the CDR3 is TGCAGCGTTGCCGGCAGGCTAGGCAATGAGCAGTTCTTC. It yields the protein CSVAGRLGNEQFF.

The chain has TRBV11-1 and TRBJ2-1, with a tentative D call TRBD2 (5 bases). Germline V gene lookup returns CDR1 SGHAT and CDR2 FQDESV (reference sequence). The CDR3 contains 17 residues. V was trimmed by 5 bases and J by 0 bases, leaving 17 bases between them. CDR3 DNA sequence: TGTGCCAGCAGCCCATATGTGGCGGGCGCCTCCTACAATGAGCAGTTCTTC. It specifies CASSPYVAGASYNEQFF. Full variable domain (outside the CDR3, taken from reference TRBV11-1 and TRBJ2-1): EAEVAQSPRYKITEKSQAVAFWCDPISGHATLYWYRQILGQGPELLVQFQDESVVDDSQLPKDRFSAERLKGVDSTLKIQPAELGDSAMYLCASSPYVAGASYNEQFFGPGTRLTVL.

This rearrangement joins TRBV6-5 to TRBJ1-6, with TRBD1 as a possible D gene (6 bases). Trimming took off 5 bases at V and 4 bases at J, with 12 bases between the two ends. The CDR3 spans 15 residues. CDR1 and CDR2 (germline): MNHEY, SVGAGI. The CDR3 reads CASSADRTYNSPLHF. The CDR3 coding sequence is TGTGCCAGCAGTGCAGACAGGACTTATAATTCACCCCTCCACTTT.

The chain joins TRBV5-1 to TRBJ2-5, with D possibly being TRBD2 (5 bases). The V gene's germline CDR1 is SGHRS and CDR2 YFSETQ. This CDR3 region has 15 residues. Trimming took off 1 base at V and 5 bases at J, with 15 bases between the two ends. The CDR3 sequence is CASSLYGEREETQYF. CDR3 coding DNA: TGCGCCAGCAGCTTGTACGGGGAACGTGAGGAGACCCAGTACTTC.

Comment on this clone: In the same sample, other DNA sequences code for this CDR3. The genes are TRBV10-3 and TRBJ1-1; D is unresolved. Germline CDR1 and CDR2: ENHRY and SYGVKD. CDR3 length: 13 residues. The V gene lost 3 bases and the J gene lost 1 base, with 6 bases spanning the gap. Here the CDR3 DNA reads TGTGCCATCAGTGACCGGCCGAACACTGAAGCTTTCTTT. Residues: CAISDRPNTEAFF.

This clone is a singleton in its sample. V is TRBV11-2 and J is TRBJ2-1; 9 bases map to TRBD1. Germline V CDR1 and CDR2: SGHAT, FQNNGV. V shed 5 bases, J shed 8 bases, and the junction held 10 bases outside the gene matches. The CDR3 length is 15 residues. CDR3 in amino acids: CASSTSGTGYDEQFF. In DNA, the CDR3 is TGTGCCAGCAGCACATCCGGGACAGGGTACGATGAGCAGTTCTTC.

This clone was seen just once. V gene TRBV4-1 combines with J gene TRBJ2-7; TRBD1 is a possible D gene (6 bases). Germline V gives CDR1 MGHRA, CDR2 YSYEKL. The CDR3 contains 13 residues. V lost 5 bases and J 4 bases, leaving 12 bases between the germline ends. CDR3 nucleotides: TGCGCCAGCAGCACCCGGGACAATTACGAGCAGTACTTC. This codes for CASSTRDNYEQYF.

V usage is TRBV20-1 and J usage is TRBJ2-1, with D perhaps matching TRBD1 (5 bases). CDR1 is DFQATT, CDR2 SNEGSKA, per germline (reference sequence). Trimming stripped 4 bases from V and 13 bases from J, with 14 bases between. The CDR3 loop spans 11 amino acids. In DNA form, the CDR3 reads TGCAGTGCTACCGACCAGGGTCTTCAGTTCTTC. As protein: CSATDQGLQFF.

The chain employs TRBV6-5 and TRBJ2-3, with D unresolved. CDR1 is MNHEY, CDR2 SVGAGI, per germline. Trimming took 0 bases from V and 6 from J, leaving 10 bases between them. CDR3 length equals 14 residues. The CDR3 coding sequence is TGTGCCAGCAGTTACTCTAAGGGATATGATACGCAGTATTTT. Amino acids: CASSYSKGYDTQYF.

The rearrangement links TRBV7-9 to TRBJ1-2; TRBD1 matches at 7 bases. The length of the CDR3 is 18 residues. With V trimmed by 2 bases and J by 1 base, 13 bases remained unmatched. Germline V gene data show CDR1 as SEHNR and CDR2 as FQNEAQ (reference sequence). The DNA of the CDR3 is TGTGCCAGCAGCTTAAACTGGGACAGAATAAGCCATAACTATGGCTACACCTTC. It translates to CASSLNWDRISHNYGYTF.

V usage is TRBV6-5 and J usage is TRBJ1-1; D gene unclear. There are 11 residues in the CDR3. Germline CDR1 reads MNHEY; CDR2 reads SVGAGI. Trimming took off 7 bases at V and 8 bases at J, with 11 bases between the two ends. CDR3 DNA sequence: TGTGCCAGCAATCGAGGAGTAGAAGCTTTCTTT. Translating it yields CASNRGVEAFF.

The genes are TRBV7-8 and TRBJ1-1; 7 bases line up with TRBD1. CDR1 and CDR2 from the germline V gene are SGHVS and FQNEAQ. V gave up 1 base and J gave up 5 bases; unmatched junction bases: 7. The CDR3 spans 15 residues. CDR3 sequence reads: CASSLVTGRRTEAFF. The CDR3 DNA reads TGTGCCAGCAGCTTAGTGACAGGGAGGCGGACTGAAGCTTTCTTT. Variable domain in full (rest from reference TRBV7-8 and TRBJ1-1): GAGVSQSPRYKVAKRGQDVALRCDPISGHVSLFWYQQALGQGPEFLTYFQNEAQLDKSGLPSDRFFAERPEGSVSTLKIQRTQQEDSAVYLCASSLVTGRRTEAFFGQGTRLTVV.

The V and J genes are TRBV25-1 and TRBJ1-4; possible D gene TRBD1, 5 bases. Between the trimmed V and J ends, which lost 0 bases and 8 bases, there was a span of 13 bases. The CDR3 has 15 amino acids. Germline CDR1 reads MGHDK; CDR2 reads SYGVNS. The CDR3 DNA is TGTGCCAGCAGTGAATATAAGGGACGAGCCGAAAAACTGTTTTTT. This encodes CASSEYKGRAEKLFF. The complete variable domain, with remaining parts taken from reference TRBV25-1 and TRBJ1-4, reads EADIYQTPRYLVIGTGKKITLECSQTMGHDKMYWYQQDPGMELHLIHYSYGVNSTEKGDLSSESTVSRIRTEHFPLTLESARPSHTSQYLCASSEYKGRAEKLFFGSGTQLSVL.

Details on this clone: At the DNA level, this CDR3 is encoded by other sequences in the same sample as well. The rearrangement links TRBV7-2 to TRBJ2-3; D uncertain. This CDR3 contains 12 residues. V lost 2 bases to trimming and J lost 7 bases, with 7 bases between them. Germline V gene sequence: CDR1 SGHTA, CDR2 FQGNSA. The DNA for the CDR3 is TGTGCCAGCAGCTTACTCTCGAATACGCAGTATTTT. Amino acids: CASSLLSNTQYF. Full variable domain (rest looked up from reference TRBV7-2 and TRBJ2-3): GAGVSQSPSNKVTEKGKDVELRCDPISGHTALYWYRQSLGQGLEFLIYFQGNSAPDKSGLPSDRFSAERTGGSVSTLTIQRTQQEDSAVYLCASSLLSNTQYFGPGTRLTVL.

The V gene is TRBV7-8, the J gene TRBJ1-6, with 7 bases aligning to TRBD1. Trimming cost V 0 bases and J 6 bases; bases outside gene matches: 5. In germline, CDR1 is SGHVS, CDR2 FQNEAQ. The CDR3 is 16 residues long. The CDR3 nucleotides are TGTGCCAGCAGCTTAGCGGGCAGGGGGGTTAATTCACCCCTCCACTTT. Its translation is CASSLAGRGVNSPLHF.

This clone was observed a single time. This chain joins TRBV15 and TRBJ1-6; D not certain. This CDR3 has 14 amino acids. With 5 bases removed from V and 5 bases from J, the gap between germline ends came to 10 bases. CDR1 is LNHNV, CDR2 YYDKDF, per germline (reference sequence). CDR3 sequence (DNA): TGTGCCACCAGCCTGGACCGAAATAATTCACCCCTCCACTTT. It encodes CATSLDRNNSPLHF. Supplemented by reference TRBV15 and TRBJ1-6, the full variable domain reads DAMVIQNPRYQVTQFGKPVTLSCSQTLNHNVMYWYQQKSSQAPKLLFHYYDKDFNNEADTPDNFQSRRPNTSFCFLDIRSPGLGDTAMYLCATSLDRNNSPLHFGNGTRLTVT.

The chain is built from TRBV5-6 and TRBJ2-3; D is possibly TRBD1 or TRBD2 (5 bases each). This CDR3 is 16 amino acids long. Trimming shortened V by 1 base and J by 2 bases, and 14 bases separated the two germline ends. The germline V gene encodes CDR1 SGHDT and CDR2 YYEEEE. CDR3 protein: CASSLRAGTNTDTQYF. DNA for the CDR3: TGTGCCAGCAGCTTGCGGGCTGGGACGAACACAGATACGCAGTATTTT.

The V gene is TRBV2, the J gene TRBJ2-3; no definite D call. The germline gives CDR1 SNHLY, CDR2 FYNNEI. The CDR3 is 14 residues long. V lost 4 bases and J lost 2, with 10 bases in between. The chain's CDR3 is CASSVSSLTDTQYF. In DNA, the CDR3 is TGTGCCAGCAGTGTTAGCTCTCTCACAGATACGCAGTATTTT.